This entry describes one T cell receptor (beta chain). Its target is not known. This CDR3 has 15 amino acids. The data were taken from a study of immune cell composition in non-small cell lung cancer. Findings and limits, study-wide: Squamous carcinomas (roughly 80%) more often had tumour-associated clones >0.5% than adenocarcinomas (approximately 35%). Lung adenocarcinomas had lower top 10 clone scores and clonality than squamous tumours.

TCRdb's copy holds only in-frame clones and misses some; the assay was immunoSEQ multiplex PCR. The table includes about 3,200 clones, 65% to 85% detected once. The V gene is TRBV12-1, the J gene TRBJ2-5; TRBD2 was called by the table and not checked on the DNA. TRBV12-1 corresponds to a pseudogene. This TCR was sampled from a human donor with non-small cell lung cancer. The sequenced sample was lung tumor tissue. This CDR3 is CASSPMTDCRETQYF. DNA for the CDR3: TGTGCCAGCAGCCCCATGACCGACTGTCGCGAGACCCAGTACTTC.